The entry below describes one T cell receptor (beta chain). The antigen it binds to is not known. The input lacks base qualities; no much larger clone sits a single base away. The TCR beta CDR3 regions were amplified from the RNA transcripts. The first round of RT-PCR for the TCR CDR3 was performed with the HTBI primer set and the Qiagen OneStep RT-PCR kit. Libraries were constructed in a second round of multiplex PCR, after which size selection and purification were carried out. Sequencing of the libraries was done on an Illumina HiSeq2000 using paired-end 100 bp reads. Concerning the study's data processing: Raw data were processed with SOAPnuke, discarding reads with adapters, uncalled bases, mean Phred below 15, or no exact constant-primer or identifier match. High-quality paired reads were merged using COPE v1.2.5, and each unique nucleotide sequence was defined as a clonotype. MiTCR v1.1 was used to align the clonotypes against IMGT TRBV, TRBD and TRBJ reference segments. Analysis was restricted to V-J combinations with a frequency above 0.0001, which covered roughly 99% of repertoires. A TCS score was defined as the ratio between F50 (clonal expansion) and ExV (chaos), using BLOSUM62-based TCRdist between CDR3 peptides within each V-J. Welch's t-statistics and random forest reduced 450 to 600 V-J features to about 12, which were used in a naive Bayes classifier (R e1071). TCRdb cleaned the public reads at Q25 with fastp, built clones with MiXCR and kept in-frame beta chains. When rows share a CDR3 protein, they turn into one entry using the most common DNA and genes. The V and J calls, along with clone size, are taken from TCRdb and not from the paper's own processing. Within this sample are under 350,000 distinct CDR3 sequences, with about a sixth of them counted one time only. The ten biggest clones cover approximately 60% of the sample.

The sample is drawn from a study of T cells in Graves' hyperthyroidism and ophthalmopathy (dated by TCRdb to 2018 to 2020). For the wider study: Peripheral blood samples were taken at initial diagnosis, before any treatment was given. To identify TCR V-J signatures that set the groups apart, the researchers used a discovery cohort of 95 to 100 patients, made up of 40 to 45 with Graves' ophthalmopathy and 55 to 65 with stable Graves' hyperthyroidism. According to the paper, TCR Vbeta CDR3 sequencing was carried out on about 140 peripheral blood samples, which came from approximately 43 ophthalmopathy, some 73 hyperthyroidism and roughly 17 progressor patients. Once sampling was done, hyperthyroidism patients were given methimazole at a starting dose of 30 mg daily, whereas ophthalmopathy patients were given high-dose intravenous methylprednisolone. The study also compared thyroid tissue and blood T-cell repertoires from about six Graves' hyperthyroidism patients. The 100 or so discovery patients were randomly split 7:3 into training and test sets. Prospective prediction of ophthalmopathy was tested in an independent validation cohort of some 20 hyperthyroidism patients and roughly 16 patients who later progressed to ophthalmopathy. Results the study describes overall, beyond this receptor: In cross-validation, a model built on a 13 V-J signature told ophthalmopathy apart from stable hyperthyroidism with 85% to 90% sensitivity and about 81% specificity, and in testing the same model reached 80%/75%. Sample size was not statistically predetermined, and blinding of investigators to group allocation was not performed. In validation, the model predicted progression to ophthalmopathy with over 60% sensitivity and around 72% specificity, a median of about 6 months before onset. Blood samples also contained most of the expanded thyroid clonotypes (frequency above 0.001), which suggests that blood repertoires may reflect thyroid immune responses.

Reading the germline V gene gives CDR1 MDHEN and CDR2 SYDVKM. The CDR3 sequence holds 15 residues, the cysteine and phenylalanine included. CDR3 DNA only is kept here, 45 bases in frame from base 1. V lost 6 bases and J lost 3 bases, and the count of bases not matched to a germline gene is 6. Moderately to severely active disease, a Clinical Activity Score of at least 3, a NOSPECS grade of at least 4, and a duration under 3 months were present in ophthalmopathy patients. Patients with uncontrolled infections, other autoimmune diseases, pregnancy or lactation were excluded. Diagnoses were based on clinical symptoms, serum thyroxine and TRAb, thyroid ultrasound and orbital computed tomography. PBMCs were isolated from 10 ml of fresh peripheral blood by Ficoll-Paque density gradient centrifugation. Total RNA was extracted using Trizol reagent, and RNA quality was assessed on an Agilent 2100 Bioanalyzer.

This receptor was taken from a woman aged 60 to 75 with Graves' ophthalmopathy. The receptor chain draws on TRBV28 and TRBJ2-3; the central 10 bases match TRBD2. Sequencing input: blood. The DNA sequence is given as TGTGCCAGCAGCTTCGGGACTAGCGATACAGATACGCAGTATTTT. It codes for CASSFGTSDTDTQYF.